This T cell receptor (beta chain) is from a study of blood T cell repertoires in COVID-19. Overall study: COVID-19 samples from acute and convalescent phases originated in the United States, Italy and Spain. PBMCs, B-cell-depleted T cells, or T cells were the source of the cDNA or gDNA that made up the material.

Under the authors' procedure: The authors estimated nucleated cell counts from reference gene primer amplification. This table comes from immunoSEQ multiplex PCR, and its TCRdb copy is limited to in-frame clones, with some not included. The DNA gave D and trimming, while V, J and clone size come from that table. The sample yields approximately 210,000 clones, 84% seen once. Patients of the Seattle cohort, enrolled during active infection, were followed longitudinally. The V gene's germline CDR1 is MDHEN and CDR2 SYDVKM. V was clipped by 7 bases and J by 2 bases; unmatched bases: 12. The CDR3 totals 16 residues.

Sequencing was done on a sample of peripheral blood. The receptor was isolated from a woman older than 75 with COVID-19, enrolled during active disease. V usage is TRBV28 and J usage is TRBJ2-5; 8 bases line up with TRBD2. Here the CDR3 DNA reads TGTGCCAGCACCGCGGGGGGCTCCCTAGCTCAAGAGACCCAGTACTTC. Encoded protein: CASTAGGSLAQETQYF.